The clone carrying this T cell receptor (beta chain) has a count of ten or more. Its antigen is undetermined. This entry belongs to a study of T-cell reconstitution after alpha-beta-depleted transplantation in children. Whole-study findings and limits: Surviving recipient T cells and thymic progenitors produced the high day-60 TCRbeta diversity seen in some patients. T-cell counts and diversity at one year post-transplant came mainly from newly produced T cells. Reportedly, alpha-beta T cells present about two months post-transplant originated from several hundred expanded clones of graft origin.

The CDR3 contains 13 residues. Germline V gene sequence: CDR1 MNHEY, CDR2 SMNVEV (reference sequence). V was clipped by 5 bases and J by 5 bases; unmatched bases: 6. Unique molecular identifiers were built into the TCRbeta library. TCRdb ran MiXCR on the PCR reads and lists one entry per CDR3 protein. The sample has about 980,000 distinct CDR3 sequences; 25% to 35% are singletons. The sequences come from PBMCs, mostly from graft donor cells, collected 360 days after TCRalphabeta/CD19-depleted stem cell transplant. V and J are TRBV27 and TRBJ2-7, with TRBD2 matching over 7 bases. The receptor was derived from a boy younger than two who had a stem cell transplant for SCID, so the T cells may come from the graft donor. CDR3 coding DNA: TGTGCCAGCAGTCCATGGGGGAGGGACGAGCAGTACTTC. Its protein product is CASSPWGRDEQYF.